Presented here are 17 T cell receptor beta chains from one specimen sequenced in a study of T cell responses to AZD1222 COVID-19 vaccine. TCRdb's table, derived via immunoSEQ multiplex PCR, lists solely in-frame clones and lacks some. The top ten clones hold more than 40% of a sample with approximately 110,000 clones, about 91% of them seen once. The sample in question was peripheral blood, obtained 28 days after the second AZD1222 dose. These receptors originate from an adult who received the AZD1222 COVID-19 vaccine.

V is TRBV3-1 (or the pseudogene TRBV3-2) and J is TRBJ2-3; possible D gene TRBD1, 6 bases. The CDR3 is 14 amino acids. Germline lookup yields CDR1 LGHDT and CDR2 YNNKEL (reference sequence). Trimming removed 4 bases from V and 1 base from J, with 9 bases in between. CDR3 residues: CASSRRTGTDTQYF. The CDR3 DNA sequence: TGTGCCAGCAGCCGTAGGACAGGCACAGATACGCAGTATTTT.

V and J are TRBV27 and TRBJ1-2; a weak D match, TRBD1 (5 bases). CDR3 length: 14 amino acids. The germline V gene has CDR1 MNHEY and CDR2 SMNVEV (reference sequence). Trimming pared 3 bases from V and 4 bases from J, leaving 12 bases between. The CDR3 here is CASSLRRGIYGYTF. CDR3 nucleotides: TGTGCCAGCAGTTTGAGGCGGGGCATCTATGGCTACACCTTC.

This clone was found once. The J gene is TRBJ2-7, the V gene TRBV4-2; 8 bases are a match to TRBD2. Germline V gives CDR1 LGHNA, CDR2 YNFKEQ. The CDR3 sequence is 15 residues long. With V trimmed by 5 bases and J by 2 bases, 8 bases remained unmatched. CDR3 sequence (DNA): TGTGCCAGCAGCAAACTAGCGGAGACCCCCTACGAGCAGTACTTC. It is translated as CASSKLAETPYEQYF.

A few counts support this clone. This chain links TRBV5-1 with TRBJ1-4, with TRBD1 matching over 10 bases. V lost 4 bases to trimming and J lost 8 bases; unmatched junction nucleotides: 8. From germline, CDR1 is SGHRS and CDR2 YFSETQ. CDR3 length: 15 amino acids. The CDR3 sequence is CASSPSGQGIEKLFF. CDR3 coding DNA: TGCGCCAGCAGCCCTTCGGGACAGGGGATAGAAAAACTGTTTTTT.

The chain couples TRBV6-4 to TRBJ1-6; D is ambiguous. CDR1 MRHNA and CDR2 SNTAGT come from the germline V gene. The V gene lost 6 bases and the J gene lost 8 bases, with 11 bases spanning the gap. The CDR3 totals 13 residues. CDR3 loop: CASSSEGYSPLHF. The CDR3 nucleotides are TGTGCCAGCAGCTCGGAAGGCTATTCACCCCTCCACTTT.

The J gene is TRBJ1-1, the V gene TRBV28; D perhaps matches TRBD1 (5 bases). Trimming pared 5 bases from V and 1 base from J, leaving 14 bases between. From germline, CDR1 is MDHEN and CDR2 SYDVKM. This CDR3 has 15 amino acids. CDR3 sequence: CASSPSWGPNTEAFF. The DNA of the CDR3 is TGTGCCAGCAGTCCCAGCTGGGGACCGAACACTGAAGCTTTCTTT. Full variable domain (missing parts from reference TRBV28 and TRBJ1-1): DVKVTQSSRYLVKRTGEKVFLECVQDMDHENMFWYRQDPGLGLRLIYFSYDVKMKEKGDIPEGYSVSREKKERFSLILESASTNQTSMYLCASSPSWGPNTEAFFGQGTRLTVV.

This clone has just one count. The CDR3 sequence: CSATDTQYF. In DNA form, the CDR3 reads TGCAGCGCCACAGATACGCAGTATTTT. The chain uses TRBV29-1 and TRBJ2-3; D is undetermined. The CDR3 covers 9 residues. The V and J ends lost 7 bases and 2 bases respectively, with 1 base between them. Germline lookup yields CDR1 SQVTM and CDR2 ANQGSEA.

The chain employs TRBV28 and TRBJ2-7; the D gene is possibly TRBD2 (6 bases). The CDR3 is 15 residues long. V lost 5 bases to trimming and J lost 0 bases, with 14 bases between them. Germline-derived CDR1 and CDR2 are MDHEN and SYDVKM. The chain's CDR3 is CASSMAGTDSYEQYF. CDR3 DNA: TGTGCCAGCAGTATGGCCGGGACTGACTCCTACGAGCAGTACTTC.

The chain carries TRBV18 and TRBJ2-1, with 9 bases matching TRBD2. Germline loops: CDR1 KGHSH, CDR2 LQKENI. The CDR3 length is 19 residues. J was trimmed by 0 bases and V by 1 base; bases with no gene match: 10. DNA for the CDR3: TGTGCCAGCTCACCACTCTCCAGCGGGAGGTCCAGCTCCTACAATGAGCAGTTCTTC. It translates to CASSPLSSGRSSSYNEQFF.

In DNA form, the CDR3 reads TGTGCCATCAGTGAAGATTTGGGGGGGCACGGCTACACCTTC. Amino acid sequence: CAISEDLGGHGYTF. The chain uses TRBV10-3 and TRBJ1-2; D may be TRBD1 (6 bases). The CDR3 totals 14 residues. V was shortened by 3 bases and J by 8 bases, with 16 bases between the two germline ends. The germline gives CDR1 ENHRY, CDR2 SYGVKD.

The chain combines TRBV2 with TRBJ2-7, with D perhaps matching TRBD1 or TRBD2 (6 bases each). From germline, CDR1 is SNHLY and CDR2 FYNNEI. The CDR3 runs 15 residues. V was clipped by 5 bases and J by 6 bases, with 20 bases between them. Here the CDR3 DNA reads TGTGCCAGCAGTCTTCTAGCGTCAGGGGAAGGCGAGCAGTACTTC. Protein: CASSLLASGEGEQYF.

V usage is TRBV28 and J usage is TRBJ1-5, with 8 nucleotides matching TRBD1. The germline CDR1 and CDR2 sequences are MDHEN and SYDVKM. With 2 bases clipped from V and 2 bases from J, the junction kept 2 bases outside the gene matches. This CDR3 is built from 15 residues. The CDR3 bases are TGTGCCAGCAGTTTACCGACAGGGGGCAATCAGCCCCAGCATTTT. Translation: CASSLPTGGNQPQHF. Together with reference TRBV28 and TRBJ1-5, the CDR3 gives the full variable domain: DVKVTQSSRYLVKRTGEKVFLECVQDMDHENMFWYRQDPGLGLRLIYFSYDVKMKEKGDIPEGYSVSREKKERFSLILESASTNQTSMYLCASSLPTGGNQPQHFGDGTRLSIL.

This chain links TRBV19 with TRBJ2-2; D gene unclear. The germline CDR1 and CDR2 sequences are LNHDA and SQIVND (reference sequence). The V end lost 3 bases, the J end lost 1 base, and 3 bases lay between the germline ends. The CDR3 runs 13 residues. CDR3 nucleotides: TGTGCCAGTAGTATCTTGAACACCGGGGAGCTGTTTTTT. Protein sequence: CASSILNTGELFF.

There are a few counts of this clone. The chain uses TRBV30 and TRBJ1-1; unclear D gene. V gave up 3 bases and J gave up 3 bases, with 2 bases separating them. CDR1 is GTSNPN, CDR2 SVGIG, per germline (reference sequence). The CDR3 sequence is 10 residues long. CDR3 DNA sequence: TGTGCCTGGAGACACACTGAAGCTTTCTTT. Residues: CAWRHTEAFF.

The chain recombines TRBV3-1 (or the pseudogene TRBV3-2) with TRBJ1-5; D is unclear. This CDR3 is 14 amino acids long. Germline V lookup: CDR1 LGHDT, CDR2 YNNKEL (reference sequence). The V end was cut by 0 bases, the J end by 9 bases, with 12 bases between. The CDR3 reads CASSQDSSPWPQHF. CDR3 DNA: TGTGCCAGCAGCCAAGATTCGTCCCCATGGCCCCAGCATTTT.

The CDR3 sequence: CASTPTAYNEQFF. In DNA, the CDR3 is TGTGCCAGCACCCCGACAGCCTACAATGAGCAGTTCTTC. The chain recombines TRBV28 with TRBJ2-1; D perhaps matches TRBD1 (5 bases). The CDR3 extends over 13 amino acids. Trimming removed 7 bases at V and 2 bases at J, with 9 bases between. CDR1 is MDHEN, CDR2 SYDVKM, per germline.

The V call is TRBV7-9, the J call TRBJ2-7; 10 positions agree with TRBD1. The CDR3 extends over 17 amino acids. V was clipped by 4 bases and J by 1 base; unmatched bases: 10. Germline V gives CDR1 SEHNR, CDR2 FQNEAQ (reference sequence). CDR3 nucleotides: TGTGCCAGCAGCTCGGCCCCGGGACAGGGGTGGTCCTACGAGCAGTACTTC. This gives the protein CASSSAPGQGWSYEQYF.